This is a list of T cell receptor beta chains from one sample in a study of cytomegalovirus exposure and HLA in healthy donors. The protocol was immunoSEQ multiplex PCR, while the TCRdb copy is restricted to in-frame clones and leaves out a portion. Here the sample spans about 200,000 clones, around 80% being singletons. Sequenced: PBMCs. The receptors derive from a girl aged 2 to 9 in good health and CMV-seronegative. The conserved cysteine and the conserved F or W are not part of the CDR3 here. The D gene is left open where the match is weak. The size field is filled for only some rows; it gives once, few, many or a size class.

V gene: TRBV21-1; J gene: TRBJ2-7; clone size: few; D gene: .; CDR3 protein: ASSPRKQGFYEQY
V gene: TRBV7-9; J gene: TRBJ2-2; clone size: .; D gene: TRBD1; CDR3 protein: ASSYGQGNTGELF
V gene: TRBV19; J gene: TRBJ2-7; clone size: .; D gene: .; CDR3 protein: ASSINDRPSYEQY
V gene: TRBV9; J gene: TRBJ2-5; clone size: .; D gene: .; CDR3 protein: ASSRFESLQETQY
V gene: TRBV30; J gene: TRBJ1-5; clone size: .; D gene: .; CDR3 protein: AWSVPGNQPQH
V gene: TRBV6-4; J gene: TRBJ1-5; clone size: .; D gene: TRBD1; CDR3 protein: ASIPGQDNQPQH
V gene: TRBV18; J gene: TRBJ1-4; clone size: .; D gene: TRBD1; CDR3 protein: ASSPDRNEKLF
V gene: TRBV7-7; J gene: TRBJ1-5; clone size: .; D gene: .; CDR3 protein: ASSLPPGSEVNQPQH
V gene: TRBV5-1; J gene: TRBJ2-7; clone size: .; D gene: TRBD2; CDR3 protein: ASSLQNGGNYEQY
V gene: TRBV27; J gene: TRBJ2-2; clone size: .; D gene: TRBD1; CDR3 protein: ASSPRGINTGELF
V gene: TRBV5-3; J gene: TRBJ1-4; clone size: .; D gene: .; CDR3 protein: ARSGLKPPQDTLTTNEKLF
V gene: TRBV19; J gene: TRBJ1-1; clone size: .; D gene: TRBD1; CDR3 protein: ASTRTGRTGTEAF
V gene: TRBV27; J gene: TRBJ2-6; clone size: .; D gene: .; CDR3 protein: ASSFRGAGGANVLT
V gene: TRBV30; J gene: TRBJ1-1; clone size: .; D gene: .; CDR3 protein: AWGRENTEAF
V gene: TRBV5-1; J gene: TRBJ2-5; clone size: .; D gene: .; CDR3 protein: ASSPQLRGASHQETQY
V gene: TRBV21-1; J gene: TRBJ1-1; clone size: .; D gene: .; CDR3 protein: ASSKVGQGNTEAF
V gene: TRBV6-6; J gene: TRBJ1-1; clone size: .; D gene: TRBD1; CDR3 protein: ASGATGGQAF
V gene: TRBV2; J gene: TRBJ1-2; clone size: .; D gene: TRBD1; CDR3 protein: ASSETGTNYGYT
V gene: TRBV15; J gene: TRBJ2-7; clone size: .; D gene: TRBD1; CDR3 protein: ATNPGTGTYEQY
V gene: TRBV5-1; J gene: TRBJ1-2; clone size: .; D gene: TRBD1; CDR3 protein: ASSPLTGTEYGYT
V gene: TRBV12-5; J gene: TRBJ1-2; clone size: .; D gene: TRBD1; CDR3 protein: ASGFGDRYYGYT
V gene: TRBV5-1; J gene: TRBJ1-3; clone size: .; D gene: TRBD1; CDR3 protein: ASQTGTVSSGNTIY
V gene: TRBV10-1; J gene: TRBJ2-3; clone size: .; D gene: TRBD2; CDR3 protein: ASSEEGTSGGITDTQY
V gene: TRBV5-5; J gene: TRBJ2-3; clone size: .; D gene: .; CDR3 protein: ASSLGGAWGRTFTDTQY
V gene: TRBV19; J gene: TRBJ2-7; clone size: .; D gene: TRBD1; CDR3 protein: ASSARTGLTYEQY
V gene: TRBV4-1; J gene: TRBJ2-7; clone size: .; D gene: TRBD1; CDR3 protein: ASSQVTGGLAEQY
V gene: TRBV29-1; J gene: TRBJ1-1; clone size: .; D gene: .; CDR3 protein: SVQGFNTEAF
V gene: TRBV5-6; J gene: TRBJ1-1; clone size: once; D gene: .; CDR3 protein: ASSYPGTSEAF
V gene: TRBV5-1; J gene: TRBJ2-7; clone size: .; D gene: .; CDR3 protein: ASSSRDKYEQY